The clone carrying this T cell receptor (beta chain) was seen many times. TCRdb reprocessed the PCR reads via MiXCR and lists one record per CDR3 protein. Of 550,000 to 750,000 distinct CDR3 sequences detected, nearly 20% appear once; the ten largest clones hold 0.7% to 1%. These data originate in a study of molecular identifiers for immune sequencing clone quantification. Study-level background: RNA, taken in replicates from about 21,000 or 97,000 naive CD8 cells, was split five ways, with four sequenced.

The CDR3 covers 15 residues. V was pared by 5 bases and J by 4 bases, with 9 bases of the junction left unmatched. From germline, CDR1 is SEHNR and CDR2 FQNEAQ (reference sequence). The clonotype comes from a human donor in good health. Some libraries in this study had Jurkat cell RNA spiked in. This sequence joins TRBV7-9 and TRBJ2-5, with 8 bases lining up with TRBD2. The sample consisted of naive CD8+ T cells from blood, with Jurkat cell RNA spiked in. Subset: FACS-sorted CD8+CD4-CCR7+CD45RA+ naive T cells. The chain's CDR3 is CASSQIAGRSETQYF. The CDR3 DNA follows: TGTGCCAGCAGCCAGATAGCGGGACGATCAGAGACCCAGTACTTC.